A single T cell receptor beta chain is shown here with its context. No antigen is known for it. TCRdb's copy holds only in-frame clones and misses some; the assay was immunoSEQ multiplex PCR. The sample contains about 3,400 clones, roughly 60% of which appear only once. Germline assignment: CDR1 SGHRS and CDR2 YFSETQ. The CDR3 runs to 15 residues. V was clipped by 9 bases and J by 0 bases, with 13 bases between them. These data come from a study of siplizumab effects on memory and regulatory T cells. Study as a whole: Mixed lymphocyte reactions ran in pairs, with siplizumab at 0.9 to 1 ug/mL or without drug.

Mixed lymphocyte reaction cells were cocultured at 37°C for more than 5 days. Study outcomes and limitations: Siplizumab caused a significant drop in alloreactive sequences traceable to unstimulated CD4+ memory cells. Naive-or-memory phenotypes were unassignable for roughly 80-95% of proliferating CD4+ or CD8+ clones.

This clonotype was obtained from a human donor in good health; the cells came from an allogeneic mixed lymphocyte reaction. Some clones in this sample may be carry-over from other donors' samples. The sample comprised CFSE-low (dividing) CD8+ T cells sorted from an allogeneic mixed lymphocyte reaction. The chain has TRBV5-1 and TRBJ2-6; no clear D gene. The CDR3 reads CATMDRTSGANVLTF. The CDR3 DNA is TGCGCCACCATGGACCGAACCTCTGGGGCCAACGTCCTGACTTTC.